This T cell receptor beta chain was profiled in a study of control samples from healthy donors and cancer patients. Sequenced by immunoSEQ multiplex PCR; TCRdb stores in-frame clones only, minus some. The sample shows under 90,000 clones, approximately 92% of them seen only once. CDR3 length: 13 amino acids. The germline gives CDR1 SGHVS, CDR2 FQNEAQ. Trimming pared 3 bases from V and 5 bases from J, leaving 7 bases between. Points on this clone: The sample has other DNA sequences that encode this CDR3 too.

This receptor was identified in an older woman in good health. Material for sequencing was blood. This sequence joins TRBV7-8 and TRBJ1-4; D gene unclear. The CDR3: CASSLDPNEKLFF. The CDR3, as DNA: TGTGCCAGCAGCTTGGACCCGAATGAAAAACTGTTTTTT.